Listed below are T cell receptor beta chains from one sample, sequenced in a study of identical twins. One entry per CDR3 protein results from TCRdb running MiXCR on the 5' RACE reads. The sample has under 350,000 distinct CDR3 sequences, 8% to 9.5% seen once. These sequences were also reported in another study, on yellow fever vaccine responses in identical twins.

Specimen: CD8+ T cells sorted from blood. The receptors come from a woman aged 18-29 years in good health. Each CDR3 is given with its conserved first and last residue. The order of the fields is J gene, D gene, V gene, clone size, CDR3 protein, CDR3 DNA. The D gene is left open where the match is weak. The size entry is marked missing in some rows and otherwise reads once, few, many or a size class.

>TRBJ2-1|NA|TRBV9|many
CASGQQSYNEQFF
TGTGCCAGCGGACAGCAATCCTACAATGAGCAGTTCTTC
>TRBJ2-1|NA|TRBV5-1|many
CASSLVAGIDEQFF
TGCGCCAGCAGCTTGGTGGCAGGGATCGATGAGCAGTTCTTC
>TRBJ1-1|NA|TRBV29-1|NA
CSVDRVDAFF
TGCAGCGTTGATAGAGTGGATGCTTTCTTT
>TRBJ1-1|TRBD1|TRBV6-4|NA
CASSDSGDRGAFF
TGTGCCAGCAGTGACTCGGGGGACAGGGGGGCTTTCTTT
>TRBJ2-2|TRBD2|TRBV15|many
CATSSPKGTSGRVNTGELFF
TGTGCCACCAGCAGTCCTAAGGGGACTAGCGGGAGGGTTAACACCGGGGAGCTGTTTTTT
>TRBJ2-3|TRBD1|TRBV7-9|few
CASSPPDRGTDTQYF
TGTGCCAGCAGCCCCCCGGACAGGGGCACAGATACGCAGTATTTT
>TRBJ2-3|NA|TRBV5-1|many
CASQGIITDTQYF
TGCGCCAGCCAGGGCATTATAACAGATACGCAGTATTTT
>TRBJ2-3|TRBD2|TRBV27|many
CASSSASGALYF
TGTGCCAGCAGTTCCGCTAGCGGGGCTCTGTATTTT
>TRBJ2-2|NA|TRBV29-1|many
CSIPGSTGELFF
TGCAGCATCCCAGGGAGCACCGGGGAGCTGTTTTTT
>TRBJ2-3|TRBD2|TRBV7-9|NA
CASSQGLGGGWTQYF
TGTGCCAGCAGCCAGGGACTGGGCGGGGGATGGACGCAGTATTTT
>TRBJ2-1|TRBD2|TRBV5-4|few
CASSSWTSGNNEQFF
TGTGCCAGCAGCTCCTGGACTAGCGGAAACAATGAGCAGTTCTTC
>TRBJ2-7|NA|TRBV7-9|few
CASSLGDLMGEQYF
TGTGCCAGCAGCTTAGGGGACCTCATGGGCGAGCAGTACTTC
>TRBJ2-1|NA|TRBV14|NA
CASSQETYQQFF
TGTGCCAGCAGCCAAGAGACCTATCAGCAGTTCTTC
>TRBJ2-1|NA|TRBV21-1|many
CASSSLAGGPPYNEQFF
TGTGCCAGCAGCTCTCTAGCGGGAGGCCCCCCTTACAATGAGCAGTTCTTC
>TRBJ2-3|NA|TRBV6-4|many
CASGDGYTDTQYF
TGTGCCAGCGGGGACGGTTACACAGATACGCAGTATTTT
>TRBJ1-2|NA|TRBV9|few
CASSDPRYDRTNYGYTF
TGTGCCAGCAGCGACCCCAGGTACGACAGGACTAACTATGGCTACACCTTC
>TRBJ2-1|NA|TRBV7-9|NA
CASSLTEYSYNEQFF
TGTGCCAGCAGCTTGACAGAGTACTCCTACAATGAGCAGTTCTTC
>TRBJ2-7|NA|TRBV20-1|NA
CSAKVRSYSYEQYF
TGCAGTGCTAAAGTAAGGAGCTACTCCTACGAGCAGTACTTC
>TRBJ1-1|NA|TRBV4-3|many
CASSQELNTEAFF
TGCGCCAGCAGCCAAGAATTGAACACTGAAGCTTTCTTT
>TRBJ1-2|NA|TRBV19|many
CASTPGHYGYTF
TGTGCCAGTACCCCGGGACACTATGGCTACACCTTC
>TRBJ2-7|TRBD1|TRBV4-3|many
CASSHADRASSYEQYF
TGCGCCAGCAGCCATGCTGACAGGGCTAGCTCCTACGAGCAGTACTTC
>TRBJ2-7|TRBD1|TRBV5-1|many
CASSQGTGLYEQYF
TGCGCCAGCAGCCAGGGGACAGGTCTCTACGAGCAGTACTTC
>TRBJ2-2|TRBD1|TRBV29-1|many
CSGTGGDTGELFF
TGCAGCGGGACAGGGGGCGACACCGGGGAGCTGTTTTTT
>TRBJ1-1|NA|TRBV19|few
CASSISFEAFF
TGTGCCAGTAGTATAAGTTTTGAAGCTTTCTTT
>TRBJ1-4|NA|TRBV2|NA
CASRGEKLFF
TGTGCCAGCCGAGGAGAAAAACTGTTTTTT
>TRBJ2-1|NA|TRBV20-1|NA
CCARSSGVAAYNGQFF
TGCTGTGCTAGAAGCTCTGGGGTAGCGGCCTACAATGGGCAGTTCTTC
>TRBJ2-1|NA|TRBV18|NA
CASSSTFGVDYNEQFF
TGTGCCAGCTCATCTACCTTTGGGGTTGACTACAATGAGCAGTTCTTC
>TRBJ1-5|NA|TRBV12-3/TRBV12-4|many
CASSFGQENQPQHF
TGTGCCAGCAGTTTCGGGCAGGAGAATCAGCCCCAGCATTTT
>TRBJ2-7|TRBD1|TRBV6-2/TRBV6-3|NA
CASSNDPGTAYEQYF
TGTGCCAGCAGTAACGACCCCGGGACAGCCTACGAGCAGTACTTC
>TRBJ2-7|NA|TRBV10-2|few
CASSGGLADSYEQYF
TGCGCCAGCAGTGGGGGGCTAGCGGATTCCTACGAGCAGTACTTC
>TRBJ2-7|TRBD2|TRBV29-1|few
CSVEGLAGYEQYF
TGCAGCGTTGAAGGACTAGCGGGATACGAGCAGTACTTC
>TRBJ2-7|TRBD1|TRBV15|few
CATSGEDRVYEQYF
TGTGCCACCAGCGGAGAGGACAGGGTATACGAGCAGTACTTC
>TRBJ2-7|NA|TRBV12-3/TRBV12-4|many
CASSSMEGPGGEQYF
TGTGCCAGCAGTTCCATGGAGGGGCCCGGTGGGGAGCAGTACTTC
>TRBJ1-5|NA|TRBV4-3|many
CASSQDRQAGNNQPQHF
TGCGCCAGCAGCCAAGATAGGCAGGCTGGAAACAATCAGCCCCAGCATTTT
>TRBJ2-7|NA|TRBV24-1|NA
CATSVPPLGFVSGRYF
TGTGCCACCAGCGTACCCCCATTAGGATTTGTCTCCGGGAGGTACTTC
>TRBJ2-1|NA|TRBV15|many
CATEGTGSGNEQFF
TGTGCCACCGAAGGAACAGGGTCCGGTAATGAGCAGTTCTTC
>TRBJ2-7|NA|TRBV2|many
CASSDDNSYEQYF
TGTGCCAGCAGCGATGACAACTCCTACGAGCAGTACTTC
>TRBJ2-7|NA|TRBV18|few
CASSRPGYEQYF
TGTGCCAGCTCCCGGCCGGGCTACGAGCAGTACTTC
>TRBJ2-3|TRBD2|TRBV6-5|many
CASSYSAGGADTQYF
TGTGCCAGCAGTTACTCTGCGGGAGGGGCAGATACGCAGTATTTT
>TRBJ1-2|TRBD1|TRBV24-1|few
CATQTGVYGYTF
TGTGCCACACAGACAGGGGTCTATGGCTACACCTTC
>TRBJ1-5|NA|TRBV20-1|NA
CSAPLGGTGSNQPQHF
TGCAGTGCCCCACTAGGTGGGACCGGGAGCAATCAGCCCCAGCATTTT
>TRBJ2-3|NA|TRBV27|many
CASSAPGSGMATDTQYF
TGTGCCAGCAGTGCCCCTGGTAGCGGAATGGCCACAGATACGCAGTATTTT
>TRBJ2-7|NA|TRBV28|few
CASSPGGGHEQYF
TGTGCCAGCAGTCCTGGAGGCGGGCACGAGCAGTACTTC
>TRBJ2-1|TRBD2|TRBV15|NA
CATTEGGSFNEQFF
TGTGCCACCACCGAGGGCGGGAGCTTCAATGAGCAGTTCTTC
>TRBJ2-1|TRBD1|TRBV29-1|NA
CSVKDRPPYNEQFF
TGCAGCGTTAAGGACAGGCCACCTTACAATGAGCAGTTCTTC
>TRBJ2-2|TRBD2|TRBV29-1|once
CSVLGLGGRAPFF
TGCAGCGTTCTCGGATTGGGCGGGAGGGCCCCGTTTTTT